Presented here are 10 T cell receptor beta chains from one specimen sequenced in a study of T-cell reconstitution after alpha-beta-depleted transplantation in children. The TCRbeta library incorporated unique molecular identifiers. In TCRdb, the PCR reads were re-called with MiXCR into one record per CDR3 protein. The repertoire holds hundreds of thousands of distinct CDR3 sequences, with around a sixth as singletons. The sample was PBMCs from the stem cell graft donor, taken from the stem cell graft. Receptor source: a human donor who donated a stem cell graft to a child with acute myeloid leukemia.

This clonotype was detected only a few times. V and J are TRBV6-2 or TRBV6-3 and TRBJ2-7; D remains unclear. Looked up from germline, CDR1 is MNHEY and CDR2 is SVGEGT. The CDR3 loop spans 12 amino acids. V dropped 1 base and J dropped 2 bases, with 3 bases sitting between them. CDR3 sequence: CASSYFTYEQYF. CDR3 nucleotides: TGTGCCAGCAGTTACTTTACCTACGAGCAGTACTTC.

The chain carries TRBV12-3 or TRBV12-4 and TRBJ2-3, with a weak D call TRBD1 (6 bases). The CDR3 covers 14 residues. V was shortened by 6 bases and J by 1 base, with 11 bases between the two germline ends. This chain's CDR3 is CASRPQGRTDTQYF. CDR3 DNA: TGTGCCAGCAGGCCACAGGGCCGCACAGATACGCAGTATTTT.

This clonotype was picked up many times. The chain combines TRBV20-1 with TRBJ2-5; D not resolved. Trimming removed 6 bases at V and 2 bases at J, with 10 bases between. CDR1 DFQATT and CDR2 SNEGSKA come from the germline V gene (reference sequence). The CDR3 extends over 12 amino acids. The CDR3 coding sequence is TGCAGTGCCGAAGACGGACAAGAGACCCAGTACTTC. Residues: CSAEDGQETQYF.

This clonotype was counted a few times. This chain connects TRBV6-5 to TRBJ2-2; the D is unclear. The CDR3 sequence is 14 residues long. CDR1 is MNHEY, CDR2 SVGAGI, per germline. V was cut by 2 bases and J by 5 bases, with 9 bases left in between. The CDR3 loop is CASSYRVKTGELFF. CDR3 DNA: TGTGCCAGCAGTTACAGGGTAAAGACCGGGGAGCTGTTTTTT.

This clonotype has just one count. A read error may explain this, as a much larger clone is one base away. The chain carries TRBV29-1 and TRBJ1-2; 7 bases are a match to TRBD1. V gave up 0 bases and J gave up 6 bases; unmatched junction bases: 4. The CDR3 is 13 residues long. Per the germline V gene, CDR1 is SQVTM and CDR2 is ANQGSEA. The CDR3 DNA reads as TGCAGCGTTGAAGATCAGGGGGAGGATGGCTACACCTTC. Translated: CSVEDQGEDGYTF.

V usage is TRBV11-2 and J usage is TRBJ2-2; no clear D gene. Germline V gives CDR1 SGHAT, CDR2 FQNNGV. With 4 bases removed from V and 1 base from J, the gap between germline ends came to 7 bases. This CDR3 is built from 14 residues. In DNA, the CDR3 is TGTGCCAGCAGCTCCGCAGGGAACACCGGGGAGCTGTTTTTT. This gives the protein CASSSAGNTGELFF.

In this sample, this clonotype turned up many times. V and J are TRBV10-3 and TRBJ1-5; a possible D gene is TRBD1 (5 bases). Germline V gene sequence: CDR1 ENHRY, CDR2 SYGVKD. The germline V and J ends were trimmed by 5 bases and 2 bases, with 13 bases remaining between them. The CDR3 sequence is 15 residues long. CDR3 DNA sequence: TGTGCCATCAGTCAAAGGGGTAATGGCAATCAGCCCCAGCATTTT. It yields the protein CAISQRGNGNQPQHF.

V is TRBV3-1 and J is TRBJ1-1; tentatively, D is TRBD1 (5 bases). The CDR3 totals 15 residues. Germline V lookup: CDR1 LGHDT, CDR2 YNNKEL (reference sequence). V shed 5 bases and J shed 4 bases, with 17 bases lying between them. DNA for the CDR3: TGTGCCAGCAGCTACCGACGGCGGGGGGGCACTGAAGCTTTCTTT. Its translation: CASSYRRRGGTEAFF.

This clonotype came up many times. This chain connects TRBV20-1 to TRBJ2-1, with D perhaps TRBD1 (5 bases). Germline CDR1 is DFQATT and CDR2 is SNEGSKA (reference sequence). The CDR3 loop spans 14 amino acids. Deletions cut 7 bases from V and 4 bases from J, with 17 bases between. The CDR3 DNA reads as TGCAGTGTCAAGGTCTGGACATTTTACAATGAGCAGTTCTTC. This gives the protein CSVKVWTFYNEQFF.

This clonotype was counted many times. The chain recombines TRBV20-1 with TRBJ2-5, with no clear D. Germline values: CDR1 DFQATT, CDR2 SNEGSKA (reference sequence). This CDR3 is built from 12 residues. The CDR3 protein is CSSLAVGETQYF. The CDR3, as DNA: TGCAGCTCCCTTGCGGTTGGGGAGACCCAGTACTTC.